This passage covers 8 T cell receptor beta chains from one sample sequenced in a study of blood T cell repertoires in COVID-19. The protocol was immunoSEQ multiplex PCR, while the TCRdb copy is restricted to in-frame clones and leaves out a portion. The sample has about 310,000 clones; roughly 90% are singletons. Sequences were obtained from PBMCs or T cells enriched from blood (not recorded which). Receptor source: a woman aged 35 to 49 who had recovered from COVID-19.

The CDR3 bases are TGTGCCAGCAGCTTGGAACAGGGGCAGGGCGAGCAGTACTTC. Translating gives CASSLEQGQGEQYF. This rearrangement joins TRBV5-5 to TRBJ2-7; 7 bases fit TRBD1. CDR1 is SGHKS, CDR2 YYEKEE, per germline (reference sequence). The CDR3 contains 14 residues. V lost 0 bases, J lost 6 bases, and 6 bases stayed unmatched.

The chain carries TRBV24-1 and TRBJ2-5; 8 nucleotides match TRBD2. Germline lookup yields CDR1 KGHDR and CDR2 SFDVKD. The CDR3 totals 16 residues. V lost 1 base, J lost 5 bases, and 8 bases stayed unmatched. CDR3 in DNA: TGTGCCACCAGTGATTTAGCTTTTTCGGGGGGGGAGACCCAGTACTTC. Its translation is CATSDLAFSGGETQYF.

This clone has a single count. CDR3 DNA sequence: TGCGCCAGCAGCTTGGGGACAGGGGGAAATTCACCCCTCCACTTT. Translating gives CASSLGTGGNSPLHF. This chain joins TRBV5-1 and TRBJ1-6, with 10 bases identical to TRBD1. The V gene's germline CDR1 is SGHRS and CDR2 YFSETQ. With V trimmed by 0 bases and J by 7 bases, 1 base remained unmatched. The CDR3 is 15 amino acids. The full variable domain, its missing parts supplied by reference TRBV5-1 and TRBJ1-6, is KAGVTQTPRYLIKTRGQQVTLSCSPISGHRSVSWYQQTPGQGLQFLFEYFSETQRNKGNFPGRFSGRQFSNSRSEMNVSTLELGDSALYLCASSLGTGGNSPLHFGNGTRLTVT.

The chain is built from TRBV2 and TRBJ1-2; D not resolved. CDR1 is SNHLY, CDR2 FYNNEI, per germline. The germline V and J ends were trimmed by 7 bases and 4 bases, with 10 bases remaining between them. The CDR3 is made up of 12 amino acids. This chain's CDR3 is CASTLESYGYTF. The CDR3 DNA is TGTGCCAGCACCCTAGAGAGCTATGGCTACACCTTC.

Turning to this clone: One junction end disagrees with the germline gene, perhaps due to a read error. The chain employs TRBV5-1 and TRBJ2-7; possible D gene TRBD2, 6 bases. This CDR3 region has 12 residues. Germline-derived CDR1 and CDR2 are SGHRS and YFSETQ. Here the CDR3 reads CASSPGDGGSHF. For the CDR3, the DNA is TGCGCCAGCAGCCCGGGGGATGGGGGGTCGCACTTC.

The chain recombines TRBV15 with TRBJ1-6; D ambiguous. Trimming shortened V by 7 bases and J by 1 base, and 14 bases separated the two germline ends. The germline V gene encodes CDR1 LNHNV and CDR2 YYDKDF (reference sequence). The length of the CDR3 is 16 residues. The CDR3, as DNA: TGTGCCACCATTACCCTTGGAGGGTCCTATAATTCACCCCTCCACTTT. As protein: CATITLGGSYNSPLHF.

V is TRBV10-3 and J is TRBJ1-2, with D possibly being TRBD1 (6 bases). Trimming shortened V by 10 bases and J by 1 base, and 16 bases separated the two germline ends. Looked up from germline, CDR1 is ENHRY and CDR2 is SYGVKD. CDR3 length: 14 amino acids. The CDR3 region is CATRDNSYNYGYTF. The CDR3 nucleotides are TGTGCCACTAGGGACAATTCCTATAACTATGGCTACACCTTC.

The chain links TRBV9 to TRBJ1-4; TRBD1 aligns across 10 bases. J was trimmed by 6 bases and V by 2 bases; bases with no gene match: 7. The CDR3 length is 16 residues. Germline values: CDR1 SGDLS, CDR2 YYNGEE. The CDR3 DNA is TGTGCCAGCAGCGTGGGGGACAGGGGTCGTGATGAAAAACTGTTTTTT. Encoded protein: CASSVGDRGRDEKLFF. Full variable domain (missing parts from reference TRBV9 and TRBJ1-4): DSGVTQTPKHLITATGQRVTLRCSPRSGDLSVYWYQQSLDQGLQFLIQYYNGEERAKGNILERFSAQQFPDLHSELNLSSLELGDSALYFCASSVGDRGRDEKLFFGSGTQLSVL.